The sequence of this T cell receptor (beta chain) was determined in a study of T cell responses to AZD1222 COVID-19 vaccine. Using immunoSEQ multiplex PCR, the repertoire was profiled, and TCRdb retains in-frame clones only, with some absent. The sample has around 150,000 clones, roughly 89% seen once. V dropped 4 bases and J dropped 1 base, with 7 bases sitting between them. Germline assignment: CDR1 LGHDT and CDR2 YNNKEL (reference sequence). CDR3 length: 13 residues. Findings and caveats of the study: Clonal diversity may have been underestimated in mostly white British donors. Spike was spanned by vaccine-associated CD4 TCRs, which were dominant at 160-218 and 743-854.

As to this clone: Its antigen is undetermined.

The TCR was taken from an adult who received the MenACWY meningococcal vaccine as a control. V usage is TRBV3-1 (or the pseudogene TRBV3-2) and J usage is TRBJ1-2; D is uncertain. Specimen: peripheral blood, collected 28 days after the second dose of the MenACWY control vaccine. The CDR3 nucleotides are TGTGCCAGCAGCCCCGGGCTTAACTATGGCTACACCTTC. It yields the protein CASSPGLNYGYTF.